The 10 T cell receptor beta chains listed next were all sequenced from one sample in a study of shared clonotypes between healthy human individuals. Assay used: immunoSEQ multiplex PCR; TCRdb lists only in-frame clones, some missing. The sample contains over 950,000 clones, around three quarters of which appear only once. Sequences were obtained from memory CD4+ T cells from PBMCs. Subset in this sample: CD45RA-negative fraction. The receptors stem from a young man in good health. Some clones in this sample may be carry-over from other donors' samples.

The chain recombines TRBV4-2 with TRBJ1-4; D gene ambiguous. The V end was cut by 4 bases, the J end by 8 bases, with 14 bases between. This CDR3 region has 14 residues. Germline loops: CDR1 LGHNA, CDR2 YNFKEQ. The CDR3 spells CASSLIFGTEKLFF. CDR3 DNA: TGTGCCAGCAGCCTCATTTTCGGAACCGAAAAACTGTTTTTT.

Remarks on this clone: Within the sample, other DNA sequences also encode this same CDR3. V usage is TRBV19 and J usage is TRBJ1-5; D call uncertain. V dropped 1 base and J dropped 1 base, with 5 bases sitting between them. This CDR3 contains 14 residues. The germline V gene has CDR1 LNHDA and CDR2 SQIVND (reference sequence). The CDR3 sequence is CASSIAGSNQPQHF. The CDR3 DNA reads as TGTGCCAGTAGTATAGCGGGCAGCAATCAGCCCCAGCATTTT.

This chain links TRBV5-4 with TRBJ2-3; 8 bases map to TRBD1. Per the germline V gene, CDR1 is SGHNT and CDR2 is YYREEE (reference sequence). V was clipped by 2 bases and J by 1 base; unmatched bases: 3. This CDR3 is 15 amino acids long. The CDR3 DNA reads TGTGCCAGCAGCTTCCCGACAGGGGGCACAGATACGCAGTATTTT. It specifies CASSFPTGGTDTQYF.

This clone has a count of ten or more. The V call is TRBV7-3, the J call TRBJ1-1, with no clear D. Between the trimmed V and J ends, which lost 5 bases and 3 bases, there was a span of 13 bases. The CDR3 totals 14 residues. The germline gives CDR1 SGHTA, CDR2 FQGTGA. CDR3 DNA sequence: TGTGCCAGCAGCCGAGACGTCTCAGACACTGAAGCTTTCTTT. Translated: CASSRDVSDTEAFF.

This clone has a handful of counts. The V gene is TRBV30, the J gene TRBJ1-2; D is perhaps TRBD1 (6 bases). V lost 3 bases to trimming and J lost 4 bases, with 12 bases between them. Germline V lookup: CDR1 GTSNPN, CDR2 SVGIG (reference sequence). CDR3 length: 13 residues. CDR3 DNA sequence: TGTGCCTGGAGGCTCACAGGGACCTATGGCTACACCTTC. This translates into CAWRLTGTYGYTF.

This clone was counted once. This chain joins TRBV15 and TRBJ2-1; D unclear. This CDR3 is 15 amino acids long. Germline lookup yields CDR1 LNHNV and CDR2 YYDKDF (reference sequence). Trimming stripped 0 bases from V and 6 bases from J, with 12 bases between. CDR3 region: CATSREGPNFNEQFF. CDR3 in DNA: TGTGCCACCAGCAGAGAGGGTCCTAACTTCAATGAGCAGTTCTTC.

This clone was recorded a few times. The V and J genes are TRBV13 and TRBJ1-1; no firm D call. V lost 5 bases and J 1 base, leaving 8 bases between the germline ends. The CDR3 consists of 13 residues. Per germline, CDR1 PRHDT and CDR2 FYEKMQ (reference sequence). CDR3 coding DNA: TGTGCCAGCAGCCCTGACCCGAACACTGAAGCTTTCTTT. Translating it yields CASSPDPNTEAFF.

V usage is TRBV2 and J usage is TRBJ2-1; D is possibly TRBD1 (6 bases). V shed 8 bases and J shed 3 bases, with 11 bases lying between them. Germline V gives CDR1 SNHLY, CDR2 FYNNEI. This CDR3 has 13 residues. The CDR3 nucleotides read TGTGCCAGCTGTCGGGACATCTACAATGAGCAGTTCTTC. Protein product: CASCRDIYNEQFF.

CDR3 sequence: CASSQDRGGTYEQYF. The CDR3 nucleotides read TGCGCCAGCAGCCAAGATCGTGGCGGAACCTACGAGCAGTACTTC. The genes are TRBV4-1 and TRBJ2-7; D unresolved. The CDR3 is 15 amino acids. Trimming removed 0 bases at V and 2 bases at J, with 11 bases between. Germline-derived CDR1 and CDR2 are MGHRA and YSYEKL.

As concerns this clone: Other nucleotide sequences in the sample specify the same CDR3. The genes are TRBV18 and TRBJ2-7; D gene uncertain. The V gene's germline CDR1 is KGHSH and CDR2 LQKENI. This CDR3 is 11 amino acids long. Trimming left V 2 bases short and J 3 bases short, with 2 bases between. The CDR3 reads CASSPDYEQYF. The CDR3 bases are TGTGCCAGCTCACCAGACTACGAGCAGTACTTC.